This T cell receptor (beta chain) derives from a study of shared clonotypes between healthy human individuals. This clone was picked up a small number of times. Its cognate antigen is unknown. Study results and caveats: Generally, estimated richness proved larger in naive subsets than it did in memory subsets. Several donors showed sharing of about 4.7% of naive CD4 clonotypes.

Method: immunoSEQ multiplex PCR; TCRdb's copy keeps in-frame clones and lacks some. The profile shows roughly 2,300,000 clones, roughly 90% of them singletons. Input material: naive CD4+ T cells from PBMCs. The subset is: CD45RA+ positively selected. The TCR was taken from a young man in good health. Some clones in this sample may be carry-over from other donors' samples.

The CDR3 reads CASIRQGVGTEAFF. The CDR3 nucleotides read TGTGCCAGTATCCGACAGGGGGTGGGCACTGAAGCTTTCTTT. J is TRBJ1-1 and V is TRBV19; 9 bases are shared with TRBD1. From germline, CDR1 is LNHDA and CDR2 SQIVND (reference sequence). With 7 bases clipped from V and 4 bases from J, the junction kept 7 bases outside the gene matches. This CDR3 contains 14 residues.